These 25 T cell receptor beta chains share one sample of origin, sequenced in a study of blood T cell repertoires in COVID-19. Assay: immunoSEQ multiplex PCR; the TCRdb copy retains only in-frame clones and omits some. This sample yields approximately 100,000 clones, of which under 85% are seen a single time; roughly 13% belongs to the top ten. The sample was peripheral blood. The receptors were sampled from a woman aged 55-69 years with acute or convalescent COVID-19.

The chain employs TRBV27 and TRBJ1-5; D gene ambiguous. V was pared by 5 bases and J by 2 bases, with 7 bases between. Germline lookup yields CDR1 MNHEY and CDR2 SMNVEV (reference sequence). The CDR3 totals 13 residues. In nucleotides, the CDR3 is TGTGCCAGCAGTCCGGTTGGCAATCAGCCCCAGCATTTT. Translation: CASSPVGNQPQHF.

The chain uses TRBV7-2 and TRBJ1-1, with D hard to call. Between the trimmed V and J ends, which lost 3 bases and 1 base, there was a span of 9 bases. The length of the CDR3 is 14 residues. Germline V gene sequence: CDR1 SGHTA, CDR2 FQGNSA. This CDR3 reads CASSFSRENTEAFF. The CDR3 nucleotides read TGTGCCAGCAGCTTCTCCCGGGAGAACACTGAAGCTTTCTTT.

The chain links TRBV7-2 to TRBJ2-3; D might be TRBD2 (7 bases). The CDR3 consists of 16 residues. The V end was cut by 1 base, the J end by 1 base, with 12 bases between. Germline lookup yields CDR1 SGHTA and CDR2 FQGNSA. The CDR3, as DNA: TGTGCCAGCAGCTTAGAGGGGAGGGGGGGCACAGATACGCAGTATTTT. Translating it yields CASSLEGRGGTDTQYF.

The V and J genes are TRBV5-1 and TRBJ2-1; D perhaps matches TRBD1 (5 bases). Deletions cut 4 bases from V and 9 bases from J, with 17 bases between. Germline values: CDR1 SGHRS, CDR2 YFSETQ. The CDR3 covers 14 residues. The CDR3: CASSPSLGVSEQFF. DNA of the CDR3: TGCGCCAGCAGCCCGTCCCTAGGGGTTAGTGAGCAGTTCTTC.

The V call is TRBV6-1, the J call TRBJ2-3; TRBD1 aligns across 7 bases. The V and J ends lost 0 bases and 2 bases, in that order; junction bases with no gene match: 5. CDR1 and CDR2 from the germline V gene are MNHNS and SASEGT. This CDR3 comprises 16 residues. Here the CDR3 reads CASSEALGQNTDTQYF. The CDR3 coding sequence is TGTGCCAGCAGTGAAGCATTGGGACAGAACACAGATACGCAGTATTTT.

This sequence joins TRBV18 and TRBJ1-2; maybe TRBD1 (5 bases). The germline gives CDR1 KGHSH, CDR2 LQKENI. The germline V and J ends were trimmed by 4 bases and 4 bases, with 16 bases remaining between them. This CDR3 is built from 15 residues. CDR3 sequence (DNA): TGTGCCAGCTCACTACCGACAGAACTCCTCTATGGCTACACCTTC. Its translation: CASSLPTELLYGYTF.

The chain is built from TRBV5-1 and TRBJ1-1; weak D call: TRBD1 (6 bases). V lost 6 bases, J lost 3 bases, and 21 bases lay in between. Germline-derived CDR1 and CDR2 are SGHRS and YFSETQ. The CDR3 runs 16 residues. CDR3 amino acids: CASNFDRTRSDTEAFF. For the CDR3, the DNA is TGCGCCAGCAACTTCGACAGGACTAGATCGGACACTGAAGCTTTCTTT.

The chain joins TRBV2 to TRBJ1-1, with TRBD1 as a possible D gene (6 bases). This CDR3 has 13 amino acids. Germline V CDR1 and CDR2: SNHLY, FYNNEI. The germline V and J ends were trimmed by 7 bases and 7 bases, with 16 bases remaining between them. DNA for the CDR3: TGTGCCAGCAACCGACAGGTTTTCGGTGAAGCTTTCTTT. Amino acids: CASNRQVFGEAFF. Looking up the rest from reference TRBV2 and TRBJ1-1 gives the full variable domain: EPEVTQTPSHQVTQMGQEVILRCVPISNHLYFYWYRQILGQKVEFLVSFYNNEISEKSEIFDDQFSVERPDGSNFTLKIRSTKLEDSAMYFCASNRQVFGEAFFGQGTRLTVV.

The chain has TRBV6-5 and TRBJ1-2; 7 bases agree with TRBD1. Germline V lookup: CDR1 MNHEY, CDR2 SVGAGI. With 2 bases clipped from V and 8 bases from J, the junction kept 11 bases outside the gene matches. This CDR3 spans 15 amino acids. The CDR3 loop is CASSYELTGAKGYTF. The DNA for the CDR3 is TGTGCCAGCAGTTACGAACTTACAGGGGCGAAAGGCTACACCTTC.

V usage is TRBV28 and J usage is TRBJ1-5; tentatively, D is TRBD1 (5 bases). Per the germline V gene, CDR1 is MDHEN and CDR2 is SYDVKM. V lost 7 bases to trimming and J lost 4 bases, with 11 bases between them. The CDR3 sequence is 13 residues long. CDR3 nucleotides: TGTGCCAGCACAGTGACAGCGAATCAGCCCCAGCATTTT. Protein sequence: CASTVTANQPQHF.

On this clone: Within the sample, other DNA sequences also encode this same CDR3. This chain connects TRBV28 to TRBJ1-1; 9 bases line up with TRBD1. Germline V gene sequence: CDR1 MDHEN, CDR2 SYDVKM. The CDR3 loop spans 14 amino acids. The junction had 4 bases not matched to a gene; V was cut back by 7 bases and J by 1 base. The CDR3 DNA follows: TGTGCCAGCATAAGACAGGGGGGGAACACTGAAGCTTTCTTT. Translation gives CASIRQGGNTEAFF.

The chain has TRBV27 and TRBJ1-2; D might be TRBD1 (6 bases). CDR1 and CDR2 from the germline V gene are MNHEY and SMNVEV (reference sequence). This CDR3 region has 15 residues. V was cut by 6 bases and J by 4 bases, with 18 bases left in between. CDR3 nucleotide sequence: TGTGCCAGCAGGAAATTACAGGGATCTGGCTATGGCTACACCTTC. As protein: CASRKLQGSGYGYTF.

In DNA, the CDR3 is TGTGCCAGCAGCCAAGGATCAGGGTCAGGTGGAAACACCATATATTTT. This codes for CASSQGSGSGGNTIYF. The chain is built from TRBV3-1 (or the pseudogene TRBV3-2) and TRBJ1-3; D is possibly TRBD1 (5 bases). Looked up from germline, CDR1 is LGHDT and CDR2 is YNNKEL (reference sequence). There are 16 residues in the CDR3. V gave up 1 base and J gave up 3 bases, with 13 bases separating them.

This chain links TRBV5-1 with TRBJ1-2; D is possibly TRBD1 (6 bases). Germline V gives CDR1 SGHRS, CDR2 YFSETQ. With 6 bases removed from V and 0 bases from J, the gap between germline ends came to 15 bases. The CDR3 consists of 15 residues. The CDR3 bases are TGCGCCAGCACCTCGAGGGGGAATACTAACTATGGCTACACCTTC. Amino acids: CASTSRGNTNYGYTF.

The CDR3 DNA sequence: TGTGCCAGCTCACCATCTGGCAGGGAATCACCCCTCCACTTT. Translation: CASSPSGRESPLHF. The chain recombines TRBV18 with TRBJ1-6; tentative D call: TRBD1 (5 bases). Germline V gene data show CDR1 as KGHSH and CDR2 as LQKENI. The length of the CDR3 is 14 residues. Trimming took off 2 bases at V and 10 bases at J, with 12 bases between the two ends.

The chain couples TRBV2 to TRBJ2-2, with TRBD2 matching 7 bases. V shed 8 bases, J shed 1 base, and the junction held 4 bases outside the gene matches. This CDR3 has 14 amino acids. Germline-derived CDR1 and CDR2 are SNHLY and FYNNEI. The chain's CDR3 is CASRASGNTGELFF. The CDR3 DNA reads as TGTGCCAGCCGGGCTAGCGGGAACACCGGGGAGCTGTTTTTT.

The rearrangement links TRBV7-8 to TRBJ1-6; tentative D call: TRBD1 (5 bases). The V end was cut by 2 bases, the J end by 10 bases, with 12 bases between. Germline loops: CDR1 SGHVS, CDR2 FQNEAQ. The CDR3 is 14 residues long. The CDR3 region has the DNA TGTGCCAGCAGCTTATACCAGGGCGAGTCACCCCTCCACTTT. Encoded protein: CASSLYQGESPLHF.

The chain carries TRBV7-9 and TRBJ2-7, with 11 bases aligning to TRBD1. There are 16 residues in the CDR3. J lost 3 bases, V lost 6 bases, and 10 bases had no gene match. Germline CDR1 SEHNR, CDR2 FQNEAQ (reference sequence). CDR3: CASSSVRGQGDYEQYF. The CDR3 region has the DNA TGTGCCAGCAGTTCCGTCCGGGGACAGGGGGACTACGAGCAGTACTTC.

This clone has a single count. CDR3 bases: TGTGCCAGCAGTTACTCGCCGGTCTCTGGAAACACCATATATTTT. Translated, it gives CASSYSPVSGNTIYF. The chain links TRBV6-5 to TRBJ1-3; D is unresolved. From germline, CDR1 is MNHEY and CDR2 SVGAGI. Trimming took 0 bases from V and 0 from J, leaving 6 bases between them. The CDR3 has 15 amino acids.

The chain employs TRBV18 and TRBJ2-7; a weak D match, TRBD1 (8 bases). This CDR3 spans 14 amino acids. V lost 5 bases, J lost 6 bases, and 17 bases lay in between. Germline V CDR1 and CDR2: KGHSH, LQKENI. CDR3 protein: CASSVQGEGLEQYF. Here the CDR3 DNA reads TGTGCCAGCTCAGTACAGGGGGAGGGTCTCGAGCAGTACTTC.

This chain connects TRBV3-1 (or the pseudogene TRBV3-2) to TRBJ2-1, with TRBD2 as a possible D gene (6 bases). Germline CDR1 reads LGHDT; CDR2 reads YNNKEL (reference sequence). With 4 bases removed from V and 9 bases from J, the gap between germline ends came to 19 bases. This CDR3 is built from 15 residues. The CDR3 protein is CASSPWRAEEGEQFF. CDR3 nucleotides: TGTGCCAGCAGCCCCTGGCGCGCGGAGGAGGGTGAGCAGTTCTTC.

The genes are TRBV19 and TRBJ1-5; possibly TRBD1 for D (6 bases). This CDR3 is 16 amino acids long. V was cut by 4 bases and J by 5 bases, with 18 bases left in between. CDR1 and CDR2 (germline): LNHDA, SQIVND (reference sequence). CDR3: CASSTGGGQGYQPQHF. The DNA for the CDR3 is TGTGCCAGTAGTACCGGCGGGGGCCAGGGTTATCAGCCCCAGCATTTT. Combining the CDR3 with reference TRBV19 and TRBJ1-5 gives the whole variable domain DGGITQSPKYLFRKEGQNVTLSCEQNLNHDAMYWYRQDPGQGLRLIYYSQIVNDFQKGDIAEGYSVSREKKESFPLTVTSAQKNPTAFYLCASSTGGGQGYQPQHFGDGTRLSIL.

The chain employs TRBV7-2 and TRBJ2-3; 13 nucleotides line up with TRBD2. Germline CDR1 and CDR2: SGHTA and FQGNSA. V shed 6 bases, J shed 1 base, and the junction held 13 bases outside the gene matches. There are 19 residues in the CDR3. DNA of the CDR3: TGTGCCAGCAGAAAACGACTAGCGGGAGGACGAGGTGGCACAGATACGCAGTATTTT. Translation gives CASRKRLAGGRGGTDTQYF.

The chain is built from TRBV11-2 and TRBJ2-7, with a tentative D call TRBD2 (7 bases). The ends were cut back, 4 bases at V and 5 bases at J, with 18 bases in the middle. The CDR3 consists of 15 residues. CDR1 SGHAT and CDR2 FQNNGV come from the germline V gene. In DNA form, the CDR3 reads TGTGCCAGCAGCTCTTTTGGGGGGGGCCGGAACGAGCAGTACTTC. Amino acid sequence: CASSSFGGGRNEQYF.

V is TRBV12-5 and J is TRBJ1-1; 8 positions agree with TRBD1. The CDR3 has 16 amino acids. Germline V CDR1 and CDR2: LGHNT, FRNRAP. J was trimmed by 6 bases and V by 0 bases; bases with no gene match: 9. The CDR3, as DNA: TGTGCTAGTGGTTTGGTACCTGGCAGGGGGCTCGCTGAAGCTTTCTTT. Its protein is CASGLVPGRGLAEAFF.